These 15 T cell receptor beta chains originate from one sample sequenced in a study of CD8+ T cells in alopecia areata. Treatment in this sample: oral pan-JAK inhibitor, 5-10 mg twice daily. cDNA serving as the sequencing template came from extracted, reverse transcribed RNA. Profiled with immunoSEQ multiplex PCR; TCRdb holds only in-frame clones, not every one. The table has approximately 180,000 clones, about 53% seen once. The specimen comprised CD8+ T cells sorted from blood, sampled at week 24, from a patient treated with tofacitinib. The receptors were sampled from a human donor with alopecia areata.

This clone showed up just a few times. The gene calls are TRBV4-3 and TRBJ1-1; D not resolved. The CDR3 sequence is 12 residues long. V dropped 4 bases and J dropped 7 bases, with 10 bases sitting between them. Germline CDR1 is LGHNA and CDR2 is YSLEER. Here the CDR3 reads CASSPAAGEAFF. Written as DNA, the CDR3 is TGCGCCAGCAGCCCCGCCGCGGGTGAAGCTTTCTTT.

This clone has only one observation. This rearrangement joins TRBV7-2 to TRBJ2-3, with D possibly matching TRBD2 (7 bases). The germline V gene has CDR1 SGHTA and CDR2 FQGNSA. The CDR3 contains 15 residues. V lost 4 bases and J 6 bases, leaving 17 bases between the germline ends. The CDR3 region has the DNA TGTGCCAGCAGCTATACCCGGGGGGCGGGGGATACGCAGTATTTT. It codes for CASSYTRGAGDTQYF. The full variable domain, rest sourced from reference TRBV7-2 and TRBJ2-3, is GAGVSQSPSNKVTEKGKDVELRCDPISGHTALYWYRQSLGQGLEFLIYFQGNSAPDKSGLPSDRFSAERTGGSVSTLTIQRTQQEDSAVYLCASSYTRGAGDTQYFGPGTRLTVL.

As for this clone: Other DNA sequences from this sample encode an identical CDR3 as well. The DNA of the CDR3 is TGCGCCAGCAGCCAAGACGGGGGCTACGAGCAGTACTTC. It yields the protein CASSQDGGYEQYF. The chain joins TRBV4-3 to TRBJ2-7; D might be TRBD2 (6 bases). CDR3 length: 13 residues. V was shortened by 0 bases and J by 3 bases, with 6 bases between the two germline ends. The germline CDR1 and CDR2 sequences are LGHNA and YSLEER.

The rearrangement joins TRBV12-5 to TRBJ2-7; maybe TRBD2 (6 bases). The germline gives CDR1 LGHNT, CDR2 FRNRAP. CDR3 length: 12 amino acids. V shed 6 bases and J shed 4 bases, with 10 bases lying between them. CDR3 loop: CASGPGEYEQYF. In DNA form, the CDR3 reads TGTGCTAGTGGCCCGGGGGAGTACGAGCAGTACTTC.

The chain uses TRBV27 and TRBJ2-4, with 7 bases fitting TRBD2. This CDR3 region has 14 residues. V lost 6 bases, J lost 11 bases, and 13 bases stayed unmatched. Germline V gene sequence: CDR1 MNHEY, CDR2 SMNVEV (reference sequence). The CDR3 coding sequence is TGTGCCAGCAGCCCTGGGGGAGGGGAGGTGTTTCAGTACTTC. This gives the protein CASSPGGGEVFQYF.

The chain joins TRBV30 to TRBJ2-1; D unresolved. CDR1 GTSNPN and CDR2 SVGIG come from the germline V gene (reference sequence). Deletions cut 4 bases from V and 2 bases from J, with 6 bases between. This CDR3 has 12 residues. CDR3 sequence: CAWMPAYNEQFF. In DNA form, the CDR3 reads TGTGCCTGGATGCCGGCCTACAATGAGCAGTTCTTC.

This chain links TRBV2 with TRBJ2-2; 8 bases align to TRBD2. This CDR3 has 15 amino acids. CDR1 is SNHLY and CDR2 is FYNNEI in the germline V gene. V shed 5 bases, J shed 4 bases, and the junction held 6 bases outside the gene matches. The CDR3 loop is CASSRDSGATGELFF. DNA of the CDR3: TGTGCCAGCAGTCGGGATAGCGGGGCCACCGGGGAGCTGTTTTTT.

This clone was counted a few times. The chain links TRBV19 to TRBJ2-1; TRBD2 aligns across 11 bases. The CDR3 consists of 14 residues. Germline V gene data show CDR1 as LNHDA and CDR2 as SQIVND (reference sequence). Unmatched junction bases numbered 5, after V lost 3 bases and J lost 10 bases. The CDR3 bases are TGTGCCAGTAGTATGCGACTAGCGGGGACCGAGCAGTTCTTC. It translates to CASSMRLAGTEQFF. The full variable domain, completed using reference TRBV19 and TRBJ2-1, is DGGITQSPKYLFRKEGQNVTLSCEQNLNHDAMYWYRQDPGQGLRLIYYSQIVNDFQKGDIAEGYSVSREKKESFPLTVTSAQKNPTAFYLCASSMRLAGTEQFFGPGTRLTVL.

The chain is built from TRBV29-1 and TRBJ1-2; TRBD1 matches at 7 bases. With V trimmed by 2 bases and J by 8 bases, 11 bases remained unmatched. The CDR3 spans 14 residues. The germline V gene has CDR1 SQVTM and CDR2 ANQGSEA. CDR3 sequence: CSVELVGQQEGYTF. DNA of the CDR3: TGCAGCGTTGAATTAGTGGGACAGCAAGAAGGCTACACCTTC.

V usage is TRBV13 and J usage is TRBJ1-2, with 7 bases fitting TRBD1. The CDR3 has 15 amino acids. V dropped 0 bases and J dropped 2; count of bases not matched to a gene: 3. Germline V gives CDR1 PRHDT, CDR2 FYEKMQ (reference sequence). The CDR3 protein is CASSLGGQDNYGYTF. The CDR3 DNA reads TGTGCCAGCAGCTTAGGCGGACAGGACAACTATGGCTACACCTTC.

The genes are TRBV25-1 and TRBJ1-6, with a weak D call TRBD1 (5 bases). Trimming shortened V by 8 bases and J by 7 bases, and 18 bases separated the two germline ends. Germline CDR1 MGHDK, CDR2 SYGVNS. This CDR3 contains 15 residues. CDR3 in amino acids: CASAAGGVSNSPLHF. For the CDR3, the DNA is TGTGCCAGCGCCGCGGGGGGGGTATCAAATTCACCCCTCCACTTT.

V and J are TRBV11-3 and TRBJ2-2, with 12 bases that match TRBD1. CDR3 length: 16 residues. The V segment lost 5 bases and the J segment 6 bases; nucleotides outside the gene matches: 7. Germline V gene sequence: CDR1 SGHNT, CDR2 YENEEA. CDR3 bases: TGTGCCAGCAGCCACCGGGACAGGGGGCTCGCCGGGGAGCTGTTTTTT. It codes for CASSHRDRGLAGELFF. The variable domain in full, completed from reference TRBV11-3 and TRBJ2-2, reads EAGVVQSPRYKIIEKKQPVAFWCNPISGHNTLYWYLQNLGQGPELLIRYENEEAVDDSQLPKDRFSAERLKGVDSTLKIQPAELGDSAVYLCASSHRDRGLAGELFFGEGSRLTVL.

This clone was found many times. Written as DNA, the CDR3 is TGCGCCAGCAGCCAAGACGAGGGGAGCACAGATACGCAGTATTTT. Translation: CASSQDEGSTDTQYF. The genes are TRBV4-3 and TRBJ2-3; either TRBD1 or TRBD2 may fit D (5 bases each). V lost 0 bases to trimming and J lost 0 bases, with 7 bases between them. CDR3 length: 15 amino acids. Germline CDR1 LGHNA, CDR2 YSLEER.

In its sample, this clone was seen a few times. The chain is built from TRBV29-1 and TRBJ2-3; D gene uncertain. Germline CDR1 SQVTM, CDR2 ANQGSEA. Trimming left V 7 bases short and J 0 bases short, with 20 bases between. The CDR3 spans 16 residues. The CDR3 region has the DNA TGCAGCGCCACAACTGGAATAGCCACTAGCACAGATACGCAGTATTTT. The encoded protein is CSATTGIATSTDTQYF.

There are a few counts of this clone. The rearrangement uses TRBV2 and TRBJ2-2; the match to TRBD2 covers 7 bases. V shed 6 bases and J 5 bases; nucleotides not matched to a gene: 6. This CDR3 has 14 residues. CDR1 is SNHLY and CDR2 is FYNNEI in the germline V gene. CDR3: CASSAGEFTGELFF. The CDR3 nucleotides read TGTGCCAGCAGCGCGGGGGAATTTACCGGGGAGCTGTTTTTT.